This is a list of T cell receptor beta chains from one sample in a study of blood T cell repertoires in COVID-19. Sequenced by immunoSEQ multiplex PCR; TCRdb stores in-frame clones only, minus some. This sample has fewer than 350,000 clones, with 75% to 90% found just once. The source material was PBMCs or T cells enriched from blood (not recorded which). These receptors came from a man in his sixties who had recovered from COVID-19. Both conserved end residues are part of each CDR3. Fields, in order: J gene, D gene, clone size, V gene, CDR3 DNA, CDR3 protein. The D gene is left open where the match is weak. Not every row has a clone size; where given, it reads once, few, many or a size class.

>TRBJ1-1|.|.|TRBV18
TGTGCCAGCTCACCGTCCGCAGGGGACACTGAAGCTTTCTTT
CASSPSAGDTEAFF
>TRBJ1-3|.|.|TRBV5-1
TGCGCCAGCAGCTTGGCAGGGTCAGGAAACACCATATATTTT
CASSLAGSGNTIYF
>TRBJ2-7|.|few|TRBV6-5
TGTGCCAGCAGGACGGGATTCTACGAGCAGTACTTC
CASRTGFYEQYF
>TRBJ2-6|.|.|TRBV5-1
TGCGCCAGCAGCTTGCGGCCCGCCCCCACAGGGCTCGGTGGGGCCAACGTCCTGACTTTC
CASSLRPAPTGLGGANVLTF
>TRBJ1-5|.|once|TRBV19
TGTGCCAGTAGTACCGACCCGCGGGGGGGCGGTCAGCCCCAGCATTTT
CASSTDPRGGGQPQHF
>TRBJ2-4|TRBD2|.|TRBV19
TGTGCCAGTAGTATAGGGGCTTCTGGCGGGGGGTTAGCCAAAAACATTCAGTACTTC
CASSIGASGGGLAKNIQYF
>TRBJ1-3|TRBD1|.|TRBV29-1
TGCAGCGTAGGGACAGGGTTTAATGGAAACACCATATATTTT
CSVGTGFNGNTIYF
>TRBJ2-7|.|few|TRBV30
TGTGCCTGGAGTGAGGCGGACTACGAGCAGTACTTC
CAWSEADYEQYF
>TRBJ2-7|TRBD1|.|TRBV16
TGTGCCAGCAGCCGTCAGGGGGTACAGGTCTACGAGCAGTACTTC
CASSRQGVQVYEQYF
>TRBJ2-1|TRBD1|.|TRBV5-1
TGCGCCAGCAGCCGGGGGACAGGCGTCGACAATGAGCAGTTCTTC
CASSRGTGVDNEQFF
>TRBJ2-1|.|.|TRBV29-1
TGCAGCGTTGAGAGGTGGTACAATGAGCAGTTCTTC
CSVERWYNEQFF
>TRBJ2-7|TRBD1|.|TRBV7-2
TGTGCCAGCAGCTTACGGGACAGTTATCTTACCCCCTACGAGCAGTACTTC
CASSLRDSYLTPYEQYF
>TRBJ2-1|TRBD1|.|TRBV7-9
TGTGCCAGCAGCCGTCCCGGGACAGGGAACAATGAGCAGTTCTTC
CASSRPGTGNNEQFF
>TRBJ2-2|TRBD2|.|TRBV30
TGTGCCTGGAGTGCGACTAGCCTGAACACCGGGGAGCTGTTTTTT
CAWSATSLNTGELFF
>TRBJ2-1|TRBD2|.|TRBV27
TGTGCCAGCAGCTCAAGCGGGGTTATCAATGAGCAGTTCTTC
CASSSSGVINEQFF
>TRBJ1-5|.|.|TRBV2
TGTGCCAGCAGACCGACAGTGGGTCAGCCCCAGCATTTT
CASRPTVGQPQHF
>TRBJ2-1|.|.|TRBV3-1/TRBV3-2
TGTGCCAGCAGCCAAGATCTCTGGCGGGGGCGCGATGAGCAGTTCTTC
CASSQDLWRGRDEQFF
>TRBJ2-2|.|once|TRBV24-1
TGTGCCACCAGTGGAATAGCAGACAGTGCCGCGTACACCGGGGAGCTGTTTTTT
CATSGIADSAAYTGELFF
>TRBJ1-3|TRBD1|.|TRBV19
TGTGCCAGTAGTTTATGGACAGGGCCGGGAAACACCATATATTTT
CASSLWTGPGNTIYF
>TRBJ1-1|TRBD1|once|TRBV29-1
TGCAGCGTAGGAAAGACAGGGGAGGGCACTGAAGCTTTCTTT
CSVGKTGEGTEAFF
>TRBJ2-1|TRBD1|.|TRBV9
TGTGCCAGCAGCGTAGCTCCGACAGGGGTGGGAAATGAGCAGTTCTTC
CASSVAPTGVGNEQFF
>TRBJ1-2|.|.|TRBV7-2
TGTGCCAGCAGCCGTTTTTCCGGGGAGGGTGGCTACACCTTC
CASSRFSGEGGYTF
>TRBJ1-1|TRBD1|.|TRBV18
TGTGCCAGCTCACTACAGACAGGGGCGTCGAACACTGAAGCTTTCTTT
CASSLQTGASNTEAFF
>TRBJ2-5|TRBD2|.|TRBV24-1
TGTGCCACCAGTGATCCTAGCGGGAGTTTAGAGACCCAGTACTTC
CATSDPSGSLETQYF
>TRBJ2-7|TRBD2|.|TRBV5-5
TGTGCCAGCAGCTTTGGGGGACTAGCGGGCTACGAGCAGTACTTC
CASSFGGLAGYEQYF
>TRBJ1-1|TRBD1|.|TRBV6-5
TGTGCCAGCAGTCCCAGGGACAGAGGAGACACTGAAGCTTTCTTT
CASSPRDRGDTEAFF
>TRBJ2-7|TRBD2|once|TRBV9
TGTGCCAGCAGCATTCAAGCGGGACTTAGCGAGCAGTACTTC
CASSIQAGLSEQYF
>TRBJ2-3|TRBD1|.|TRBV28
TGTGCCAGCAGTCCGGGACAGGGGTTGACAGATACGCAGTATTTT
CASSPGQGLTDTQYF
>TRBJ2-5|TRBD2|.|TRBV15
TGTGCCACCAGCAGAGATCCCTCGTTCGGACTAGCGGGAAGCCAAGAGACCCAGTACTTC
CATSRDPSFGLAGSQETQYF
>TRBJ2-5|TRBD2|.|TRBV19
TGTGCCAGTAGTCCAAGCGGGGAATGGGAGACCCAGTACTTC
CASSPSGEWETQYF
>TRBJ2-3|TRBD1|.|TRBV9
TGTGCCAGCAGCCCGCACAGGGGGTCTTGGAATACGCAGTATTTT
CASSPHRGSWNTQYF
>TRBJ1-1|.|.|TRBV2
TGTGCCAGCAGTGAACAATTGGGACAGAACACTGAAGCTTTCTTT
CASSEQLGQNTEAFF
>TRBJ2-1|.|.|TRBV7-7
TGTGCTAGCAGCAGGACAGCGTACAATGAGCAGTTCTTC
CASSRTAYNEQFF
>TRBJ2-1|TRBD2|.|TRBV28
TGTGCCAGCAGTCCGGGTGGGGTAGCGGGAAACAATGAGCAGTTCTTC
CASSPGGVAGNNEQFF
>TRBJ1-5|TRBD1|.|TRBV7-2
TGTGCCAGCAGCCCAGACAGGGGATTGGGCAATCAGCCCCAGCATTTT
CASSPDRGLGNQPQHF
>TRBJ2-1|TRBD1|.|TRBV5-5
TGTGCCAGCAGCTCGGGACAGAGCGTGGTAAATGAGCAGTTCTTC
CASSSGQSVVNEQFF
>TRBJ2-2|TRBD1|.|TRBV11-1
TGTGCCAGCAGACTTACAGGGGGCTCGGGCGGGGAGCTGTTTTTT
CASRLTGGSGGELFF
>TRBJ2-3|TRBD2|.|TRBV15
TGTGCCACCAGCAGACCGGGAGGGACAGATACGCAGTATTTT
CATSRPGGTDTQYF
>TRBJ2-5|TRBD1|.|TRBV15
TGTGCCACCAGCAGAGATTTAGGCAGGGGGCCACAGACCCAGTACTTC
CATSRDLGRGPQTQYF
>TRBJ2-3|TRBD2|.|TRBV5-1
TGCGCCAGCAGCTCAATAGCGGGAGCGGGGGATACGCAGTATTTT
CASSSIAGAGDTQYF
>TRBJ1-3|.|.|TRBV11-2
TGTGCCAGCAGCCCGGCGGGACGGCTCTCTGGAAACACCATATATTTT
CASSPAGRLSGNTIYF
>TRBJ1-1|TRBD1|.|TRBV28
TGTGCCAGCAGTTTGACAGGGGCGGTCACTGAAGCTTTCTTT
CASSLTGAVTEAFF
>TRBJ2-7|.|few|TRBV4-3
TGCGCCAGCAGCCAAGGTTCGATTCTTCAGGGATCCTACGAGCAGTACTTC
CASSQGSILQGSYEQYF
>TRBJ2-7|TRBD1|.|TRBV20-1
TGCAGTGCTAGTCAGGGACAGGGGGCGCGAGAGCAGTACTTC
CSASQGQGAREQYF
>TRBJ1-1|.|once|TRBV19
TGTGCCAGTAGCCTTGAAGGCAGGGCGAACACTGAAGCTTTCTTT
CASSLEGRANTEAFF
>TRBJ1-2|.|.|TRBV9
TGTGCCAGCAGCGTAGTAGCGAGCCCAACGGGGGGCTACACCTTC
CASSVVASPTGGYTF
>TRBJ2-2|TRBD2|.|TRBV9
TGTGCCAGCAGGTCCGGGACTAGAGGGCTGTTTTTT
CASRSGTRGLFF
>TRBJ1-1|TRBD1|.|TRBV9
TGTGCCAGCAGCCTCGGGACAGCTCAGAACACTGAAGCTTTCTTT
CASSLGTAQNTEAFF
>TRBJ2-1|TRBD2|.|TRBV5-4
TGTGCCAGCAGCGCCACGACTAGCGGGACAAACAATGAGCAGTTCTTC
CASSATTSGTNNEQFF
>TRBJ1-1|TRBD1|.|TRBV18
TGTGCCAGCTCACCAATGCGGGACAGGGAATGGACTGAAGCTTTCTTT
CASSPMRDREWTEAFF
>TRBJ1-3|.|.|TRBV30
TGTGCCTGGAATCTCGGAAACACCATATATTTT
CAWNLGNTIYF